This T cell receptor beta chain comes out of a study of blood T cell repertoires in COVID-19. Study as a whole: The cDNA or gDNA used as material had been derived from T cells, B-cell-depleted T cells, or PBMCs.

V lost 0 bases and J lost 0, with 6 bases in between. Germline CDR1 is PRHDT and CDR2 is FYEKMQ (reference sequence). CDR3 length: 14 residues. How the authors handled the data: Amplifying reference gene primers gave estimates of nucleated cell counts. Some clones are missing from TCRdb's copy, which holds only in-frame ones; the method was immunoSEQ multiplex PCR. For V, J and clone size, that table is used; D and trimming come from the DNA. The data hold 130,000 or so clones, with around four fifths observed a single time. This sequence originates from a man older than 75 with active or convalescent COVID-19. Specimen: peripheral blood. The chain has TRBV13 and TRBJ2-7; D unclear. The chain's CDR3 is CASSLGRSSYEQYF. The CDR3 bases are TGTGCCAGCAGCTTAGGCAGAAGCTCCTACGAGCAGTACTTC.